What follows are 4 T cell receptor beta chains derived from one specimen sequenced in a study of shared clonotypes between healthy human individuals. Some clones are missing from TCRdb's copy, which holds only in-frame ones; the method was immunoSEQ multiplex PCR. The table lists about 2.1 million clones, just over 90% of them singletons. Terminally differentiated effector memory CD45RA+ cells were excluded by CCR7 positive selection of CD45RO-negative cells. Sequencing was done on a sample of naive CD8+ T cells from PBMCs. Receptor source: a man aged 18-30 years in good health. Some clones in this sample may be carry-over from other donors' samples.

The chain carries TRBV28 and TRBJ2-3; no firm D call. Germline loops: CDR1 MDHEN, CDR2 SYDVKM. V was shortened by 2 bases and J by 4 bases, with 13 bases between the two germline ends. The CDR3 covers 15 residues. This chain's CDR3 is CASSLDTQLPDTQYF. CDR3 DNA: TGTGCCAGCAGTTTAGATACTCAACTACCAGATACGCAGTATTTT.

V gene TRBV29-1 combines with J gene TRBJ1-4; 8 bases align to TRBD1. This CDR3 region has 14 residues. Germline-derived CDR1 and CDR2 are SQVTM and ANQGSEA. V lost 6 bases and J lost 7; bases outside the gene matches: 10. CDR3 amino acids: CSVGPDRVGEKLFF. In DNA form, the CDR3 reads TGCAGCGTCGGACCGGACAGGGTGGGTGAAAAACTGTTTTTT. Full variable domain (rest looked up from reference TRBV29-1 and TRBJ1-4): SAVISQKPSRDICQRGTSLTIQCQVDSQVTMMFWYRQQPGQSLTLIATANQGSEATYESGFVIDKFPISRPNLTFSTLTVSNMSPEDSSIYLCSVGPDRVGEKLFFGSGTQLSVL.

The CDR3 nucleotides read TGTGCCATCAGTGGCTCTGGTGAGCAGTACTTC. This sequence encodes CAISGSGEQYF. The chain carries TRBV10-3 and TRBJ2-7; the D is unclear. Germline loops: CDR1 ENHRY, CDR2 SYGVKD. The ends were cut back, 4 bases at V and 7 bases at J, with 8 bases in the middle. The CDR3 loop spans 11 amino acids.

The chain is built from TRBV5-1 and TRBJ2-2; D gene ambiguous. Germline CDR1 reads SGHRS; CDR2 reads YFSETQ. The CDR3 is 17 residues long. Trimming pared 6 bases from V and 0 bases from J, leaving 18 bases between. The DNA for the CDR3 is TGCGCCAGCAACGCCCCTCTGGCGGCCGCGAACACCGGGGAGCTGTTTTTT. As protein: CASNAPLAAANTGELFF.